This entry features one T cell receptor beta chain sequence. The sample originates from a study of OX40 agonist ivuxolimab in advanced cancers. Sequencing was performed with immunoSEQ multiplex PCR; in TCRdb, only in-frame clones are kept and a portion is missing. The sample records some 74,000 clones, roughly 78% being singletons. J was trimmed by 5 bases and V by 4 bases; bases with no gene match: 9. The CDR3 spans 16 residues. Germline V gene data show CDR1 as MNHEY and CDR2 as SVGAGI. This receptor was identified in an adult with an advanced solid tumor such as melanoma, head and neck, liver or kidney cancer. Sequenced material: CD4+ or CD8+ T cells sorted from blood, taken in a trial of the OX40 agonist ivuxolimab. This chain joins TRBV6-5 and TRBJ2-1; 9 positions agree with TRBD2. The chain's CDR3 is CASSLVAGARHNEQFF. As DNA, the CDR3 is TGTGCCAGCAGTTTGGTAGCGGGAGCTCGCCACAATGAGCAGTTCTTC.